This is a list of T cell receptor beta chains from one sample in a study of T cell responses to AZD1222 COVID-19 vaccine. Repertoires were generated with immunoSEQ multiplex PCR, while TCRdb's copy carries only in-frame clones and drops some. Among fewer than 120,000 clones listed, about 90% were seen once. The source material was peripheral blood, sampled 28 days after the second AZD1222 dose. These receptors all come from an adult who received the AZD1222 COVID-19 vaccine. Each CDR3 is given without its conserved first and last residue.

CDR3aa | v_gene
ASSSRWGNEQF | TRBV5-1
ASSADRVTAF | TRBV18
ASSSNRGPPYEQY | TRBV7-8
ATSDIQGAGEQY | TRBV24-1
ASINTGGVRAF | TRBV19
SVEDPSLPQETQY | TRBV29-1
ASTTESRGLTEAF | TRBV28
ASSDSWRTGELF | TRBV6-4
ASSLKQGAYEQY | TRBV5-1
ASSPLRADTEAF | TRBV19
ASSPSRAGDETQY | TRBV9
ASRPTGEYGYT | TRBV7-2
ASSSHGELF | TRBV2
ASSLIGIYGYT | TRBV7-9
ASSAGGPGETQY | TRBV18
ASSHNRDRVHEQY | TRBV27
ASTGLAGDNEQF | TRBV5-1
ASRRQVSNQPQH | TRBV28
ASSSWTSGPTYEQY | TRBV3-1/TRBV3-2
ASSLKGVSSGANVLT | TRBV27
ASTRQTGAAGPGEQY | TRBV28
ASSYSLEGPYEQY | TRBV6-5
ASSLEGNTGELF | TRBV5-1
ASRYTSRLSYNEQF | TRBV2
ASSLSQGSYEQY | TRBV4-1
ASSQGIQNTIY | TRBV3-1/TRBV3-2
ASSPEQFYNEQF | TRBV5-4
ASSTPYEQY | TRBV6-5
ASSYSPTPGEQY | TRBV6-5
ASSFRGPDEQY | TRBV5-6
ASSPDNQPQH | TRBV18
ASSKTGTNEKLF | TRBV11-2
ASSLGKETQY | TRBV12-3/TRBV12-4
ASSISRDRAVNSPLH | TRBV19
SVWFGRDSSGKRKTYEQY | TRBV29-1
ASSSFRGELF | TRBV19
ASSLSGSSSYNEQF | TRBV5-5
ASNKDRVGQQY | TRBV10-1
AWSREVGRDGYT | TRBV30
ASSPGQGWEETQY | TRBV5-1
ASYTQSVNTEAF | TRBV28
ASNRDNQPQH | TRBV10-2
ASRPPGGSQF | TRBV6-5
ASSQDPGTGIYGYT | TRBV4-1
ASSQTSSTDTQY | TRBV3-1/TRBV3-2
ASSRGQGDEQF | TRBV7-8
ASSPWDRGRTEAF | TRBV27
ASSQTLQGVGEKLF | TRBV11-2
AWSHRGEYGYT | TRBV30
ASGLVPNTPETF | TRBV12-5
ASSSFSGNTIY | TRBV6-2/TRBV6-3
ASSASLVQGGYQPQH | TRBV19
ASSLGRARGPIYGYT | TRBV5-4
ASSHPIRDRVPEQY | TRBV4-1